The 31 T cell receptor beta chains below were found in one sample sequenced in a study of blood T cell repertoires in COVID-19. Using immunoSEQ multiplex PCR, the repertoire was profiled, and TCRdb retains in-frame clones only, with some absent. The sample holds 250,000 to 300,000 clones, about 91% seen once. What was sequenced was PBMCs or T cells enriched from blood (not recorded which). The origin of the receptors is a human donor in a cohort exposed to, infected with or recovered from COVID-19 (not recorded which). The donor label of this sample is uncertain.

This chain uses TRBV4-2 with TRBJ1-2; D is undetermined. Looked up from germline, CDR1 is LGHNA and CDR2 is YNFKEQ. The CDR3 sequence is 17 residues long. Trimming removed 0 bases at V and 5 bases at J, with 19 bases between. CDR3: CASSQEDRRTPFYGYTF. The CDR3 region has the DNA TGTGCCAGCAGCCAAGAGGATAGGAGAACACCCTTTTATGGCTACACCTTC.

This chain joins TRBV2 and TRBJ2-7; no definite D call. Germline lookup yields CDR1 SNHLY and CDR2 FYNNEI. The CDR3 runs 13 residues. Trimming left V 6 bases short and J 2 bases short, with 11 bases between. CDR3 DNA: TGTGCCAGCAGCCCCTCTTTAACCTACGAGCAGTACTTC. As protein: CASSPSLTYEQYF.

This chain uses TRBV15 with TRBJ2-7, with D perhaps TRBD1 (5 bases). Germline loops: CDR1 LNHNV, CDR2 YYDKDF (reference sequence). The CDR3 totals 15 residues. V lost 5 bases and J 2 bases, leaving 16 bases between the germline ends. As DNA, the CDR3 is TGTGCCACCAGCGAGAGAAGGGGTGGAACCTACGAGCAGTACTTC. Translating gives CATSERRGGTYEQYF.

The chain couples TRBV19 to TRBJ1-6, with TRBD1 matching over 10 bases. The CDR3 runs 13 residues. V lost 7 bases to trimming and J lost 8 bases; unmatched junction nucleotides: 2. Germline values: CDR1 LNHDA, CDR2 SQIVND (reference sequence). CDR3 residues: CASNDRGHSPLHF. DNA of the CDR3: TGTGCCAGTAACGACAGGGGGCATTCACCCCTCCACTTT.

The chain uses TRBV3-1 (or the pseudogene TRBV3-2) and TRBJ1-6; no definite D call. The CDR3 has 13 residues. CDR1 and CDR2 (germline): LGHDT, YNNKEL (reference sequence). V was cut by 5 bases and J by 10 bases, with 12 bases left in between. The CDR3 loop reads CASSKRAFSPLHF. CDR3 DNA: TGTGCCAGCAGCAAGAGGGCGTTCTCACCCCTCCACTTT.

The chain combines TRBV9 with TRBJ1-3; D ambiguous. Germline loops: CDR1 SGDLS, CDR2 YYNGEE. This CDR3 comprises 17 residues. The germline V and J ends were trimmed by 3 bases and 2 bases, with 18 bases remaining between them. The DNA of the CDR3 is TGTGCCAGCAGCGCCCGTTTTTCACCCCCGGCTGGAAACACCATATATTTT. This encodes CASSARFSPPAGNTIYF.

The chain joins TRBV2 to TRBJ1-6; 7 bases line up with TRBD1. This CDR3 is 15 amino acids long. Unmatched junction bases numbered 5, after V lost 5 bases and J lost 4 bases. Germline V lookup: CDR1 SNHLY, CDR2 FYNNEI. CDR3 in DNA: TGTGCCAGCAGTATTCCGGGACAGTATAATTCACCCCTCCACTTT. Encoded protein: CASSIPGQYNSPLHF. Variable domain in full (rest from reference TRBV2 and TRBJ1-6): EPEVTQTPSHQVTQMGQEVILRCVPISNHLYFYWYRQILGQKVEFLVSFYNNEISEKSEIFDDQFSVERPDGSNFTLKIRSTKLEDSAMYFCASSIPGQYNSPLHFGNGTRLTVT.

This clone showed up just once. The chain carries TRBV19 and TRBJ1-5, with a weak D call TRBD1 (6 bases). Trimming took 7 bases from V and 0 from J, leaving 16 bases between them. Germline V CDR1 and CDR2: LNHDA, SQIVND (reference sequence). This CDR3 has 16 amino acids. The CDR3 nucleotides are TGTGCCAGTAAGGCCAAAGGGGGATATAGCAATCAGCCCCAGCATTTT. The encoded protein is CASKAKGGYSNQPQHF.

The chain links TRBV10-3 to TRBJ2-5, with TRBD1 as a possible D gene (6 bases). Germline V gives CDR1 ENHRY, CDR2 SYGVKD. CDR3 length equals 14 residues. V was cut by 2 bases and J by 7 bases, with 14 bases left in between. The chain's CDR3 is CAISEAGASATQYF. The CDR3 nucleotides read TGTGCCATCAGTGAGGCAGGGGCGAGTGCGACCCAGTACTTC.

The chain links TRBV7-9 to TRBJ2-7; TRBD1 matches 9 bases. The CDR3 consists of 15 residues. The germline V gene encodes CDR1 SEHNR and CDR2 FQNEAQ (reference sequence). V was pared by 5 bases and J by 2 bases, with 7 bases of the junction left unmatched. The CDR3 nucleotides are TGTGCCAGCAGCCCGGCCGGGACAGGGACCTACGAGCAGTACTTC. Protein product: CASSPAGTGTYEQYF.

The CDR3 sequence: CASSLVLGLSTTPGETQYF. In DNA, the CDR3 is TGTGCCAGCAGCTTAGTCCTCGGACTCTCAACGACCCCGGGGGAGACCCAGTACTTC. The chain carries TRBV11-2 and TRBJ2-5, with D possibly being TRBD2 (5 bases). Germline CDR1 SGHAT, CDR2 FQNNGV. The CDR3 is 19 amino acids. V lost 1 base and J 5 bases, leaving 26 bases between the germline ends.

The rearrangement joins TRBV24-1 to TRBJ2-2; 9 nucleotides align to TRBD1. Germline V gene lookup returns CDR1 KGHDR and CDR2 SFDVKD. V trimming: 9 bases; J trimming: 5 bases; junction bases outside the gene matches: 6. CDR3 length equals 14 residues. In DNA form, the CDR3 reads TGTGCCACCCGGGGACAGGGAAATACCGGGGAGCTGTTTTTT. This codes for CATRGQGNTGELFF.

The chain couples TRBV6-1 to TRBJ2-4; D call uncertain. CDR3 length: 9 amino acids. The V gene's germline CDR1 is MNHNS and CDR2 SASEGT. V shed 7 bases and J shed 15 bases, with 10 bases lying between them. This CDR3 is CASIKKLYF. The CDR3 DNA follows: TGTGCCAGCATCAAGAAACTGTACTTC.

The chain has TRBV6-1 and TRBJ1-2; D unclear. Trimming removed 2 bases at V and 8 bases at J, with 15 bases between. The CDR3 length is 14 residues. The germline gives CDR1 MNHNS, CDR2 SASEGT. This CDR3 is CASSESFEVQGYTF. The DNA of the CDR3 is TGTGCCAGCAGTGAAAGTTTCGAGGTCCAAGGCTACACCTTC.

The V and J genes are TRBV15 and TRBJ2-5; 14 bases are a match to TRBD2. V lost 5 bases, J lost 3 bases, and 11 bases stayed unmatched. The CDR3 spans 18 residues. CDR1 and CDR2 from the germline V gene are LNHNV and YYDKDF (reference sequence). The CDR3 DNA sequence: TGTGCCACCAGCTTTACCCGCCCGGGACTAGCGGGGGAAGAGACCCAGTACTTC. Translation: CATSFTRPGLAGEETQYF.

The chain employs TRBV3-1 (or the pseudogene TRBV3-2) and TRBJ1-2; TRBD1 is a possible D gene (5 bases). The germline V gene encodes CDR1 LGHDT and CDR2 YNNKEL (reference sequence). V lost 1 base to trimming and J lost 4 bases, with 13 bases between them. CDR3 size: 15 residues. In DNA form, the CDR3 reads TGTGCCAGCAGCCAAGGGACTGGGGGGGGCTATGGCTACACCTTC. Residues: CASSQGTGGGYGYTF.

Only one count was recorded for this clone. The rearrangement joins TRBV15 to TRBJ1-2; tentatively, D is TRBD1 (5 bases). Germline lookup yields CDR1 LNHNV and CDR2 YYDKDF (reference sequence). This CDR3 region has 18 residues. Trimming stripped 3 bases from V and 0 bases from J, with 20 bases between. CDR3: CATSSSRGGDLANYGYTF. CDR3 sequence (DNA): TGTGCCACCAGCAGCTCTCGGGGAGGGGACCTAGCTAACTATGGCTACACCTTC.

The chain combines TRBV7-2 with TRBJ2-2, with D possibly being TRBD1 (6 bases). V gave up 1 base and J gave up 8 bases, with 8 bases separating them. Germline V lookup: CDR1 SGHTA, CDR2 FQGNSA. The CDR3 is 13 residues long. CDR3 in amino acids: CASSLVGAGELFF. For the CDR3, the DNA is TGTGCCAGCAGCTTAGTGGGGGCAGGGGAGCTGTTTTTT.

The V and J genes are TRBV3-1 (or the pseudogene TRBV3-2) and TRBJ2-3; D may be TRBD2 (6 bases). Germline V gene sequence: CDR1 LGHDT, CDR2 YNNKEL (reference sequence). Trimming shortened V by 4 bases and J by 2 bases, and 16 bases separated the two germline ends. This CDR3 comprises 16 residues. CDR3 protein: CASSRLTSGDTDTQYF. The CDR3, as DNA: TGTGCCAGCAGCCGTCTAACGTCGGGGGACACAGATACGCAGTATTTT.

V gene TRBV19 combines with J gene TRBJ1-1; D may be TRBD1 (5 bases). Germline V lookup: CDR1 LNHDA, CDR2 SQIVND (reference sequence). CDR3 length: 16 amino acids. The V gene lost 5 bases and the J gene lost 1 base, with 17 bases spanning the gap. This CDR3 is CASSPRAPTANTEAFF. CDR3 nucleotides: TGTGCCAGTAGTCCCCGAGCCCCGACAGCGAACACTGAAGCTTTCTTT.

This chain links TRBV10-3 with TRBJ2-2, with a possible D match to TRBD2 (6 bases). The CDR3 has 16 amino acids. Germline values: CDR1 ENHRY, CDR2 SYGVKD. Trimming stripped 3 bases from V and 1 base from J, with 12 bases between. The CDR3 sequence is CAISETGTLNTGELFF. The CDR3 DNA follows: TGTGCCATCAGTGAAACCGGGACTTTGAACACCGGGGAGCTGTTTTTT.

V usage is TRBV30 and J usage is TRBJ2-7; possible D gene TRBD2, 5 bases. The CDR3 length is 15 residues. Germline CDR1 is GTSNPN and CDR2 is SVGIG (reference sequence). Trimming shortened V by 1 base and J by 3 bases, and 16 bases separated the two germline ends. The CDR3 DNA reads TGTGCCTGGAGTGCCGGCGGGCGGATAATCTACGAGCAGTACTTC. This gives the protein CAWSAGGRIIYEQYF. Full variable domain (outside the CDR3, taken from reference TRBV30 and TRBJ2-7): SQTIHQWPATLVQPVGSPLSLECTVEGTSNPNLYWYRQAAGRGLQLLFYSVGIGQISSEVPQNLSASRPQDRQFILSSKKLLLSDSGFYLCAWSAGGRIIYEQYFGPGTRLTVT.

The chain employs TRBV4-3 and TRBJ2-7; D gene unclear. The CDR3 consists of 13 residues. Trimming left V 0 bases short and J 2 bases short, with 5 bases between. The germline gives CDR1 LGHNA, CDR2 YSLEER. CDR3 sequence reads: CASSQDRTYEQYF. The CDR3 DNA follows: TGCGCCAGCAGCCAAGACAGGACCTACGAGCAGTACTTC.

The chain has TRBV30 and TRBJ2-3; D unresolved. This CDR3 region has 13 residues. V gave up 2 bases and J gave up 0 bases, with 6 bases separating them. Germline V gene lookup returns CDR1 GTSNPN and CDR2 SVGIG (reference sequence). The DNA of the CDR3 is TGTGCCTGGAGTACTGGTAGCACAGATACGCAGTATTTT. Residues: CAWSTGSTDTQYF.

CDR3 loop: CSVCNLYPKMNTEAFF. The CDR3 DNA sequence: TGCAGCGTCTGTAATCTATACCCGAAAATGAACACTGAAGCTTTCTTT. V is TRBV29-1 and J is TRBJ1-1; D gene ambiguous. Germline CDR1 SQVTM, CDR2 ANQGSEA. The CDR3 is 16 amino acids. V lost 6 bases and J lost 0, with 20 bases in between.

The CDR3 DNA is TGTGCCACCAGGGGGCGTTCAGGGAATGAGCAGTTCTTC. This sequence encodes CATRGRSGNEQFF. The chain recombines TRBV11-1 with TRBJ2-1; 8 nucleotides align to TRBD1. The germline CDR1 and CDR2 sequences are SGHAT and FQDESV (reference sequence). J lost 7 bases, V lost 10 bases, and 9 bases had no gene match. The CDR3 loop spans 13 amino acids.

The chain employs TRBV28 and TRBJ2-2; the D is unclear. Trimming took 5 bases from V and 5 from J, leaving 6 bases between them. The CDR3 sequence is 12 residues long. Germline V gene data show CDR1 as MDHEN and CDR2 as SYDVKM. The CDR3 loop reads CASSPPTGELFF. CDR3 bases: TGTGCCAGCAGTCCCCCTACCGGGGAGCTGTTTTTT.

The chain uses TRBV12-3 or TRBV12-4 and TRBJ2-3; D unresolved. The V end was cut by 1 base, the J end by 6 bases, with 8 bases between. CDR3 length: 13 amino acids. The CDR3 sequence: CASSLGWHDTQYF. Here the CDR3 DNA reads TGTGCCAGCAGTTTAGGCTGGCATGATACGCAGTATTTT.

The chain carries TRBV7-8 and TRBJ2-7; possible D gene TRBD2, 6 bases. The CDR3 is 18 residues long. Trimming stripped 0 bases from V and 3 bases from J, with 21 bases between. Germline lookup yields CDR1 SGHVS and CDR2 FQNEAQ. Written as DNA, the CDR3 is TGTGCCAGCAGCTTAGCAAGGGGCCCCGGGACTGGATACTACGAGCAGTACTTC. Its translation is CASSLARGPGTGYYEQYF.

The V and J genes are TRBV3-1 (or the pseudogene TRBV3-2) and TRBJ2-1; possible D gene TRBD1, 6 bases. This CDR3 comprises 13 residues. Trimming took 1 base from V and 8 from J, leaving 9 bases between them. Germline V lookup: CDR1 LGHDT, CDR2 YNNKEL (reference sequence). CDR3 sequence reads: CASSQGQADEQFF. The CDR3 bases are TGTGCCAGCAGCCAAGGACAGGCCGATGAGCAGTTCTTC.

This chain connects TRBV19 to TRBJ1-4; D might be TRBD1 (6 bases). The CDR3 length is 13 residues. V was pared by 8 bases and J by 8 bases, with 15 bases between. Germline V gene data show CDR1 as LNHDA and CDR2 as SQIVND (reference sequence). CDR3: CASGQRESEKLFF. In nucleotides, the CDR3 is TGTGCCAGTGGACAGAGGGAAAGCGAAAAACTGTTTTTT.